These 6 T cell receptor beta chains were sequenced from one sample in a study of OX40 agonist ivuxolimab in advanced cancers. Produced via immunoSEQ multiplex PCR; TCRdb's table is partial and in-frame only. The sample has 62,000 or so clones, 84% seen once. The specimen comprised CD4+ or CD8+ T cells sorted from blood, sampled in a trial of the OX40 agonist ivuxolimab. The receptors were sampled from an adult with an advanced solid tumor such as melanoma, head and neck, liver or kidney cancer.

This chain connects TRBV2 to TRBJ1-5; D remains ambiguous. Germline lookup yields CDR1 SNHLY and CDR2 FYNNEI. The CDR3 consists of 13 residues. The ends were cut back, 7 bases at V and 1 base at J, with 8 bases in the middle. The CDR3: CASTMDSNQPQHF. CDR3 sequence (DNA): TGTGCCAGCACCATGGACAGCAATCAGCCCCAGCATTTT.

CDR3 sequence reads: CASSSKGGFNQPQHF. DNA of the CDR3: TGTGCCAGCAGTTCCAAGGGGGGGTTCAATCAGCCCCAGCATTTT. J is TRBJ1-5 and V is TRBV27; possibly TRBD1 for D (6 bases). Germline CDR1 MNHEY, CDR2 SMNVEV (reference sequence). V lost 4 bases, J lost 3 bases, and 13 bases lay in between. The CDR3 has 15 residues.

This clone came up once. This chain joins TRBV27 and TRBJ1-1, with D unresolved. The CDR3 consists of 12 residues. V was trimmed by 5 bases and J by 1 base, leaving 5 bases between them. Germline V CDR1 and CDR2: MNHEY, SMNVEV (reference sequence). The CDR3: CASSTSNTEAFF. CDR3 DNA sequence: TGTGCCAGCAGTACCTCGAACACTGAAGCTTTCTTT.

The chain employs TRBV4-1 and TRBJ2-5, with 10 bases that match TRBD2. Trimming at V came to 1 base and at J to 2 bases, leaving 7 bases not matched to a gene. This CDR3 is built from 17 residues. The V gene's germline CDR1 is MGHRA and CDR2 YSYEKL. In DNA form, the CDR3 reads TGCGCCAGCAGCCAAGGGAAGGGACTAGCGTTTCAAGAGACCCAGTACTTC. This sequence encodes CASSQGKGLAFQETQYF.

J is TRBJ2-7 and V is TRBV5-8, with 10 bases fitting TRBD1. The CDR3 contains 16 residues. Germline trimming cut 3 bases from V and 0 bases from J; bases unmatched to any gene: 6. Germline V gene data show CDR1 as SGHTS and CDR2 as YDEGEE. CDR3 nucleotide sequence: TGTGCCAGCAGCTCGGGACAGGGGAGCCTCTCCTACGAGCAGTACTTC. Translation: CASSSGQGSLSYEQYF.

V gene TRBV13 combines with J gene TRBJ1-1; 7 nucleotides line up with TRBD1. J gave up 4 bases and V 3 bases, and 8 bases lay outside the gene matches. The CDR3 length is 15 residues. The germline V gene encodes CDR1 PRHDT and CDR2 FYEKMQ (reference sequence). This chain's CDR3 is CASSLKGARGTEAFF. CDR3 nucleotides: TGTGCCAGCAGCTTGAAGGGGGCGCGGGGCACTGAAGCTTTCTTT.